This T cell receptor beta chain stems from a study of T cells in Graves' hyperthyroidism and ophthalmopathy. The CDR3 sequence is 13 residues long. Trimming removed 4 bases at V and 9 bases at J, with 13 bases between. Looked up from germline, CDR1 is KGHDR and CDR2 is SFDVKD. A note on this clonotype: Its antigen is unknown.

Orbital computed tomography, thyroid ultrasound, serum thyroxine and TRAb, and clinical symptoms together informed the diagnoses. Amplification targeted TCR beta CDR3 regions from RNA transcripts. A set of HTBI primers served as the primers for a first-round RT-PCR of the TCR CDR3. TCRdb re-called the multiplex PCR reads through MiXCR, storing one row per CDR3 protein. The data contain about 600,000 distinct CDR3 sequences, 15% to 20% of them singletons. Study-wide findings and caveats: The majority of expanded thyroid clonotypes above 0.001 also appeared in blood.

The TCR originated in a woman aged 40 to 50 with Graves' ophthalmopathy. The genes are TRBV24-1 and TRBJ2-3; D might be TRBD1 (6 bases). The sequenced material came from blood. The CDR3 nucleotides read TGTGCCACCAGTGACTTGGACAGACCCACGCAGTATTTT. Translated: CATSDLDRPTQYF.